This T cell receptor beta chain was profiled in a study of human T cells and chemical hapten exposure. Documented time point: patch test 3, about 24 weeks after DPC sensitization. Treatment given: therapeutic diphenylcyclopropenone sensitization with weekly scalp DPC. People who gave samples had alopecia, were 18 to 70 years old, and were suitable for DPC. TCRdb analysed the RACE reads with MiXCR anew, one entry per CDR3 protein. The profile shows 180,000 or so distinct CDR3 sequences, about 25% of them singletons. This clonotype appeared a few times. Germline-derived CDR1 and CDR2 are MNHEY and SVGAGI. Losses at the gene ends were 6 bases for V and 1 base for J; bases not matched to a gene: 1. The CDR3 has 15 residues.

The chain joins TRBV6-5 to TRBJ2-6, with 9 positions matching TRBD1. The sequence was obtained from a woman in her thirties or forties with alopecia areata. Some clones in this sample may be carry-over from other donors' samples. The sample was whole blood, taken in connection with sensitization to the hapten diphenylcyclopropenone (DPC). The CDR3 DNA sequence: TGTGCCAGCAGAGGGACAGGGTCTGGGGCCAACGTCCTGACTTTC. It codes for CASRGTGSGANVLTF.